Shown below are 7 T cell receptor beta chains from a single sample sequenced in a study of shared clonotypes between healthy human individuals. The method was immunoSEQ multiplex PCR; TCRdb's version includes in-frame clones alone and lacks a portion of them. The table shows about 1 million clones, with 65% to 75% occurring only once. Sequencing was carried out using memory CD4+ T cells sorted from blood. Subset defined: CD45RA-negative fraction. Receptor source: a man between 18 and 29 years old in good health.

The V gene is TRBV6-6, the J gene TRBJ2-2; the D gene is possibly TRBD1 (5 bases). Trimming cost V 2 bases and J 3 bases, with 7 bases left between them. This CDR3 spans 14 amino acids. The germline CDR1 and CDR2 sequences are MNHNY and SVGAGI (reference sequence). The CDR3 nucleotides read TGTGCCAGCAGTTACCCACAGGACACCGGGGAGCTGTTTTTT. Protein sequence: CASSYPQDTGELFF.

This clone has a handful of counts. The genes are TRBV5-8 and TRBJ2-3, with TRBD1 as a possible D gene (5 bases). Germline V lookup: CDR1 SGHTS, CDR2 YDEGEE. CDR3 length equals 15 residues. Deletions cut 0 bases from V and 2 bases from J, with 10 bases between. The CDR3 DNA reads as TGTGCCAGCAGCTTGGGTCAGGGATACACAGATACGCAGTATTTT. Translation: CASSLGQGYTDTQYF.

The genes are TRBV6-4 and TRBJ2-5; a weak D match, TRBD1 (6 bases). The germline gives CDR1 MRHNA, CDR2 SNTAGT. This CDR3 is 14 amino acids long. V was clipped by 5 bases and J by 1 base, with 11 bases between them. CDR3 amino acids: CASSKGHLQETQYF. The CDR3 nucleotides read TGTGCCAGCAGTAAGGGACACCTCCAAGAGACCCAGTACTTC.

V is TRBV5-1 and J is TRBJ2-5; 9 nucleotides agree with TRBD2. From germline, CDR1 is SGHRS and CDR2 YFSETQ. The CDR3 spans 15 residues. J gave up 5 bases and V 1 base, and 6 bases lay outside the gene matches. CDR3 sequence: CASSLSSGSTETQYF. The DNA for the CDR3 is TGCGCCAGCAGCTTGAGTAGCGGGAGTACGGAGACCCAGTACTTC.

In its sample, this clone was seen a few times. The chain joins TRBV7-2 to TRBJ2-1; TRBD2 matches at 11 bases. CDR3 size: 15 residues. Germline V gene sequence: CDR1 SGHTA, CDR2 FQGNSA. Germline trimming cut 1 base from V and 7 bases from J; bases unmatched to any gene: 3. CDR3 in DNA: TGTGCCAGCAGCTTAGGACTAGCGGGGACGAATGAGCAGTTCTTC. Amino acid sequence: CASSLGLAGTNEQFF.

The chain employs TRBV19 and TRBJ2-1; 8 positions agree with TRBD2. The CDR3 spans 15 residues. Per the germline V gene, CDR1 is LNHDA and CDR2 is SQIVND (reference sequence). V shed 2 bases, J shed 7 bases, and the junction held 7 bases outside the gene matches. CDR3 sequence: CASSILSGSSNEQFF. DNA for the CDR3: TGTGCCAGTAGTATACTAAGCGGGAGTTCGAATGAGCAGTTCTTC.

Here the CDR3 DNA reads TGTGCCAGCAGCGTAGATATGACTCCTTACAATGAGCAGTTCTTC. Amino acid sequence: CASSVDMTPYNEQFF. V and J are TRBV9 and TRBJ2-1; D remains unclear. Trimming took off 0 bases at V and 4 bases at J, with 11 bases between the two ends. From germline, CDR1 is SGDLS and CDR2 YYNGEE. The CDR3 consists of 15 residues.